This T cell receptor (beta chain) was recorded in a study of blood T cells in healthy people across ages. Study-level points and caveats: Diversity was estimated from one million T cells, and these estimates were considered underestimates. Per million T cells, TCR beta diversity dropped roughly linearly as age increased.

A J-beta primer mix and a sample-barcoded 5' primer were used in a second PCR of about 7 to 12 cycles. Every single cDNA molecule received a tag from a template-switch adaptor with 12 random nucleotides. Researchers report that each sample yielded at least 2.5 million CDR3-containing paired-end reads. MiXCR, applied by TCRdb to the 5' RACE reads, yields one record per CDR3 protein. The sample shows 1.8 million or so distinct CDR3 sequences, around 42% of them seen only once. CDR1 and CDR2 (germline): SGHTA, FQGNSA. This CDR3 has 14 residues. V dropped 4 bases and J dropped 9 bases, with 13 bases sitting between them. Remarks on this clonotype: No antigen is known for it.

This clonotype was obtained from a human donor in good health. Sequencing was performed on blood. The chain has TRBV7-2 and TRBJ1-6; D is unresolved. The CDR3 spells CASSSLGPSSPLHF. DNA of the CDR3: TGTGCCAGCAGCTCCCTAGGACCGAGTTCACCCCTCCACTTT.